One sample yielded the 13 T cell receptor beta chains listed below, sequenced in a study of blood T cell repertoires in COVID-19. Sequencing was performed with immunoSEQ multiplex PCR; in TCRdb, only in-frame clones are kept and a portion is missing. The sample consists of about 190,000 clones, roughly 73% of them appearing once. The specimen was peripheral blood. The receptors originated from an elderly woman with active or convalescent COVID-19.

Here the CDR3 reads CASSLGGLAPQETQYF. CDR3 DNA: TGTGCCAGCAGTTTAGGAGGGCTAGCTCCACAAGAGACCCAGTACTTC. The chain joins TRBV28 to TRBJ2-5; D is perhaps TRBD2 (6 bases). V was trimmed by 2 bases and J by 2 bases, leaving 15 bases between them. The germline V gene encodes CDR1 MDHEN and CDR2 SYDVKM. The CDR3 sequence is 16 residues long.

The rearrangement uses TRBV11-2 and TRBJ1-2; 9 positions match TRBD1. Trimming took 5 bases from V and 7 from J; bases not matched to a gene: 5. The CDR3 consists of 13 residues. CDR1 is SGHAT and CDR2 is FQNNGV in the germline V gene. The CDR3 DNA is TGTGCCAGCAGCCCTGGACAGGGGTTTGGCTACACCTTC. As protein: CASSPGQGFGYTF.

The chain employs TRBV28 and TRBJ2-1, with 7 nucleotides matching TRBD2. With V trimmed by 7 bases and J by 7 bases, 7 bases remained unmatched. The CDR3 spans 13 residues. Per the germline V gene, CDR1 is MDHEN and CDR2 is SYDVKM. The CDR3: CASTRTRPNEQFF. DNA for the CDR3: TGTGCCAGCACCCGGACTAGACCTAATGAGCAGTTCTTC. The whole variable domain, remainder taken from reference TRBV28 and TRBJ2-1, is DVKVTQSSRYLVKRTGEKVFLECVQDMDHENMFWYRQDPGLGLRLIYFSYDVKMKEKGDIPEGYSVSREKKERFSLILESASTNQTSMYLCASTRTRPNEQFFGPGTRLTVL.

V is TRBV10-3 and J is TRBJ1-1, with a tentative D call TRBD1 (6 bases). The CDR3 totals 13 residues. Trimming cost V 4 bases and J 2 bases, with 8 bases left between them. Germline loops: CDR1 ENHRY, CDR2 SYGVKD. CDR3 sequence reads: CAISGTANTEAFF. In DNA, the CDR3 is TGTGCCATCAGTGGGACAGCTAACACTGAAGCTTTCTTT.

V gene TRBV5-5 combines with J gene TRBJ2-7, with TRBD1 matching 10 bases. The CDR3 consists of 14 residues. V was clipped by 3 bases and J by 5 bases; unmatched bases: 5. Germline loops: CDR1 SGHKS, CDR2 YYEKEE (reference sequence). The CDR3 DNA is TGTGCCAGCAGCTGGACAGGGGGTCTGCACGAGCAGTACTTC. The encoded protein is CASSWTGGLHEQYF.

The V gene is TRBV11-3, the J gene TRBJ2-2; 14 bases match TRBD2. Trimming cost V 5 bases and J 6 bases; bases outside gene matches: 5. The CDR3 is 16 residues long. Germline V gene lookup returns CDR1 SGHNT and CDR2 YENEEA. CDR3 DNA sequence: TGTGCCAGCAGCCAATGGGGACTAGCGGGGGCCGGGGAGCTGTTTTTT. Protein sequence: CASSQWGLAGAGELFF.

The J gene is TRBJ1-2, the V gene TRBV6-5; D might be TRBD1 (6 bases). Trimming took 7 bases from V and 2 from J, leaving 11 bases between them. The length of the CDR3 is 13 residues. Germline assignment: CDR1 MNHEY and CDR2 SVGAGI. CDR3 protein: CASIKTGNYGYTF. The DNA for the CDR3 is TGTGCCAGCATAAAGACAGGAAACTATGGCTACACCTTC.

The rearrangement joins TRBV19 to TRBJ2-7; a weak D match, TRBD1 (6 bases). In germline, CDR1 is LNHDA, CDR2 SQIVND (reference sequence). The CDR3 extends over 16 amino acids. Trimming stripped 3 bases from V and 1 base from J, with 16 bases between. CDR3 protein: CASSIRPGHESYEQYF. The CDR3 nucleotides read TGTGCCAGTAGTATTAGGCCGGGACACGAGTCCTACGAGCAGTACTTC.

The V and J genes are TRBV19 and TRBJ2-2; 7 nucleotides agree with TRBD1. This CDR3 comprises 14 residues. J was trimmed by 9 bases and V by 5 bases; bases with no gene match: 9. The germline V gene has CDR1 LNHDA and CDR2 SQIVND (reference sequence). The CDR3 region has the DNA TGTGCCAGTAGTGTGGACAGGCTCTCGAGGGAGCTGTTTTTT. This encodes CASSVDRLSRELFF.

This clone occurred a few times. As DNA, the CDR3 is TGTGCCAGCAGCTTCGGGTCAGGGCCGTTTTCACCCCTCCACTTT. Amino acids: CASSFGSGPFSPLHF. V and J are TRBV7-9 and TRBJ1-6; D possibly corresponds to TRBD1 (5 bases). The V gene's germline CDR1 is SEHNR and CDR2 FQNEAQ (reference sequence). V lost 3 bases, J lost 9 bases, and 15 bases lay in between. The CDR3 loop spans 15 amino acids.

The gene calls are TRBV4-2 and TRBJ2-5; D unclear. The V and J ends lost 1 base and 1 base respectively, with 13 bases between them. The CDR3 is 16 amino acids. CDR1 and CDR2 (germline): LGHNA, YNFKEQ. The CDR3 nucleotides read TGTGCCAGCAGCCAAGGCAACGCAGTACCCCAAGAGACCCAGTACTTC. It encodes CASSQGNAVPQETQYF.

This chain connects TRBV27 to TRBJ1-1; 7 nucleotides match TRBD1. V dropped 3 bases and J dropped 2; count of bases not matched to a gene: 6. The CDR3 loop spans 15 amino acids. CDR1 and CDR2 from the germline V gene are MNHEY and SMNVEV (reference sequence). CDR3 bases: TGTGCCAGCAGTTTGCAGGGGGGAGGAAACACTGAAGCTTTCTTT. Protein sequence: CASSLQGGGNTEAFF.

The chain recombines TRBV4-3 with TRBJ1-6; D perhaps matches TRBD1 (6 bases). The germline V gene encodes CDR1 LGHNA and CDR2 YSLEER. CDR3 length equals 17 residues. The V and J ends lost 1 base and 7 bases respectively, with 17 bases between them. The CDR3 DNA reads TGCGCCAGCAGCCAAGGAGTCTACAGGGATTTGAATTCACCCCTCCACTTT. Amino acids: CASSQGVYRDLNSPLHF.